The 13 T cell receptor beta chains below were found in one sample sequenced in a study of blood T cells in healthy people across ages. A sample-barcoded 5' primer and a J-beta primer mix were used in a second PCR of roughly 7 to 11 cycles. TCRdb itself ran the 5' RACE reads through MiXCR, one entry per CDR3 protein. This repertoire shows about 1.4 million distinct CDR3 sequences, 59% found once; its top ten account for 5.5% to 8%. The sequenced material came from blood. Every receptor here comes from a man younger than 30 in good health.

The genes are TRBV4-3 and TRBJ1-1, with D uncertain. The length of the CDR3 is 15 residues. The V end lost 3 bases, the J end lost 0 bases, and 11 bases lay between the germline ends. Germline CDR1 reads LGHNA; CDR2 reads YSLEER. DNA of the CDR3: TGCGCCAGCAGCCACCCCCCATCAATGAACACTGAAGCTTTCTTT. It translates to CASSHPPSMNTEAFF.

This chain uses TRBV29-1 with TRBJ2-5; tentatively, D is TRBD1 or TRBD2 (5 bases each). The germline gives CDR1 SQVTM, CDR2 ANQGSEA. CDR3 size: 15 residues. The ends were cut back, 3 bases at V and 2 bases at J, with 16 bases in the middle. Here the CDR3 reads CSVEVGAGPQETQYF. The CDR3 DNA reads TGCAGCGTTGAGGTCGGGGCGGGCCCGCAAGAGACCCAGTACTTC.

The genes are TRBV12-3 or TRBV12-4 and TRBJ2-1; 7 bases fit TRBD1. Matching the DNA end better, TRBJ2-7 makes the J call doubtful. The CDR3 is 16 amino acids. CDR3 protein: CASSPYRDSEYNEQYF. CDR3 nucleotide sequence: TGTGCCAGCAGTCCCTACCGGGACAGCGAATACAATGAGCAGTACTTC.

This sequence joins TRBV2 and TRBJ2-3, with TRBD2 matching 7 bases. The V gene end was trimmed by 5 bases and the J gene end by 2 bases; junction bases not matched to a gene: 4. Germline loops: CDR1 SNHLY, CDR2 FYNNEI. The CDR3 spans 14 residues. The DNA of the CDR3 is TGTGCCAGCAGTACTAGCGATTACACAGATACGCAGTATTTT. Translated, it gives CASSTSDYTDTQYF.

The V call is TRBV6-2 or TRBV6-3, the J call TRBJ2-1; D possibly corresponds to TRBD2 (6 bases). Trimming shortened V by 6 bases and J by 8 bases, and 20 bases separated the two germline ends. The CDR3 contains 15 residues. Germline V lookup: CDR1 MNHEY, CDR2 SVGEGT. The CDR3 sequence: CASSRGSRRFDEQFF. The CDR3 region has the DNA TGTGCCAGCAGCCGGGGGTCGCGGAGGTTTGATGAGCAGTTCTTC.

This clonotype was found a few times. The rearrangement joins TRBV29-1 to TRBJ2-5; a possible D gene is TRBD1 (5 bases). The ends were cut back, 3 bases at V and 3 bases at J, with 14 bases in the middle. This CDR3 contains 14 residues. Germline V gene lookup returns CDR1 SQVTM and CDR2 ANQGSEA. In nucleotides, the CDR3 is TGCAGCGTTGAGACAGCGCTCTTCGAAGAGACCCAGTACTTC. Translated: CSVETALFEETQYF. Based on the CDR3 plus reference TRBV29-1 and TRBJ2-5, the full variable domain is SAVISQKPSRDICQRGTSLTIQCQVDSQVTMMFWYRQQPGQSLTLIATANQGSEATYESGFVIDKFPISRPNLTFSTLTVSNMSPEDSSIYLCSVETALFEETQYFGPGTRLLVL.

The rearrangement uses TRBV7-6 and TRBJ1-6; 8 bases align to TRBD1. This CDR3 is built from 16 residues. Germline values: CDR1 SGHVS, CDR2 FNYEAQ. The V and J ends lost 2 bases and 3 bases, in that order; junction bases with no gene match: 3. CDR3 bases: TGTGCCAGCAGCTTACGACAGGGGTACTATAATTCACCCCTCCACTTT. As protein: CASSLRQGYYNSPLHF.

The genes are TRBV4-2 and TRBJ1-1; no reliable D call. The CDR3 covers 16 residues. V lost 2 bases and J 0 bases, leaving 13 bases between the germline ends. The V gene's germline CDR1 is LGHNA and CDR2 YNFKEQ. Written as DNA, the CDR3 is TGTGCCAGCAGCCAACCCGACGGGGAGATGAACACTGAAGCTTTCTTT. Residues: CASSQPDGEMNTEAFF.

This clonotype was detected only a few times. Here the CDR3 reads CASSPNGHPPNNEQFF. CDR3 nucleotide sequence: TGCGCCAGCAGCCCTAACGGCCATCCGCCTAACAATGAGCAGTTCTTC. The V gene is TRBV4-1, the J gene TRBJ2-1; no clear D. V lost 4 bases to trimming and J lost 5 bases, with 18 bases between them. Germline assignment: CDR1 MGHRA and CDR2 YSYEKL. The CDR3 sequence is 16 residues long.

The rearrangement links TRBV4-1 to TRBJ2-4; perhaps D is TRBD1 or TRBD2 (6 bases each). CDR3 size: 16 residues. CDR1 and CDR2 (germline): MGHRA, YSYEKL. The V gene lost 3 bases and the J gene lost 15 bases, with 27 bases spanning the gap. The CDR3 DNA sequence: TGCGCCAGCAGCCATCCCACAGGGAAGTCCCCTCGGGAGCGGTACTTC. Encoded protein: CASSHPTGKSPRERYF.

This chain links TRBV12-3 or TRBV12-4 with TRBJ2-1, with D perhaps matching TRBD1 or TRBD2 (5 bases each). Trimming stripped 7 bases from V and 5 bases from J, with 15 bases between. The CDR3 sequence is 14 residues long. In nucleotides, the CDR3 is TGTGCCAGCACCCCGGGACCAAATAACAATGAGCAGTTCTTC. Translated: CASTPGPNNNEQFF.

The chain links TRBV20-1 to TRBJ1-6; D gene unclear. V was trimmed by 0 bases and J by 7 bases, leaving 13 bases between them. The CDR3 runs to 15 residues. CDR1 and CDR2 from the germline V gene are DFQATT and SNEGSKA (reference sequence). CDR3 sequence: CSARDTAILNSPLHF. DNA of the CDR3: TGCAGTGCTAGAGATACAGCTATTCTAAATTCACCCCTCCACTTT.

The J gene is TRBJ2-7, the V gene TRBV20-1; 7 bases line up with TRBD2. The junction had 9 bases not matched to a gene; V was cut back by 0 bases and J by 4 bases. CDR1 and CDR2 (germline): DFQATT, SNEGSKA (reference sequence). The CDR3 spans 15 residues. CDR3: CSARDHLRESYEQYF. The CDR3 DNA reads as TGCAGTGCTAGAGATCATCTGCGGGAGTCATACGAGCAGTACTTC.